This T cell receptor (beta chain) is drawn from a study of blood T cell repertoires in COVID-19. Clones were sequenced by immunoSEQ multiplex PCR, and TCRdb holds only the in-frame ones, with some missing. The sample has some 270,000 clones; roughly 86% are singletons. Trimming removed 3 bases from V and 2 bases from J, with 6 bases in between. There are 13 residues in the CDR3. Germline V lookup: CDR1 ENHRY, CDR2 SYGVKD. The chain links TRBV10-3 to TRBJ2-3, with D unresolved. The sample was peripheral blood. The origin of this receptor is a woman aged 55-69 years who had recovered from COVID-19. DNA for the CDR3: TGTGCCATCAGTGACGAGAACACAGATACGCAGTATTTT. Translating gives CAISDENTDTQYF.